Each of the 21 T cell receptor beta chains below was sequenced from the same sample in a study of T cells in Graves' hyperthyroidism and ophthalmopathy (dated by TCRdb to the late 2010s). Library method: multiplex PCR. Sequencing took place on an Illumina HiSeq 2000. TCR beta CDR3 regions were amplified from RNA transcripts. The first round of RT-PCR for the TCR CDR3 was performed with the HTBI primer set and the Qiagen OneStep RT-PCR kit. Clones were called with MiXCR by TCRdb after fastp trimmed the public reads at Q25, and only in-frame beta chains were retained. Merged by CDR3 protein, the rows form single entries marked with the most common genes and DNA. This sample gives around 34,000 distinct CDR3 sequences in total; about 52% of them show up just once. The ten most abundant clones make up more than 25% of the sample. Sequencing was carried out using blood. The receptors here all came from a woman aged 40 to 50 with Graves' ophthalmopathy.

The genes are TRBV14 and TRBJ2-6, with TRBD2 matching over 9 bases. The CDR3 extends over 17 amino acids. Trimming took 4 bases from V and 0 from J; bases not matched to a gene: 4. The germline V gene has CDR1 SGHDN and CDR2 FVKESK. The CDR3 sequence is CASSRLAVPSGANVLTF. CDR3 DNA sequence: TGTGCCAGCAGCCGACTAGCGGTTCCCTCTGGGGCCAACGTCCTGACTTTC. Variable domain in full (rest from reference TRBV14 and TRBJ2-6): EAGVTQFPSHSVIEKGQTVTLRCDPISGHDNLYWYRRVMGKEIKFLLHFVKESKQDESGMPNNRFLAERTGGTYSTLKVQPAELEDSGVYFCASSRLAVPSGANVLTFGAGSRLTVL.

This clonotype showed up just a few times. A much larger clone sits a single nucleotide away, making a read error possible. V is TRBV6-2 or TRBV6-3 and J is TRBJ2-3, with 7 bases fitting TRBD1. Germline V gene data show CDR1 as MNHEY and CDR2 as SVGEGT. The CDR3 runs to 15 residues. CDR3 sequence reads: CAGSPWDRGPDTQYF. The CDR3 bases are TGTGCCGGCAGCCCCTGGGATAGGGGGCCAGATACGCAGTATTTT.

This chain connects TRBV9 to TRBJ2-3, with D possibly being TRBD1 or TRBD2 (6 bases each). The CDR3 runs to 14 residues. The V gene's germline CDR1 is SGDLS and CDR2 YYNGEE. Trimming took 0 bases from V and 6 from J, leaving 11 bases between them. The CDR3 sequence is CASSVAGAGDTQYF. The CDR3 coding sequence is TGTGCCAGCAGCGTAGCGGGGGCTGGGGATACGCAGTATTTT.

About this clonotype itself: Germline and junction disagree at one end, which may indicate a read error. The chain uses TRBV7-8 and TRBJ2-5; D not resolved. CDR1 and CDR2 (germline): SGHVS, FQNEAQ. This CDR3 is 16 amino acids long. In nucleotides, the CDR3 is TGTCCCAGCAGCCCCCTGTCTTCCGGGCCCCTGGAGACCCAGTACTTC. Its translation is CPSSPLSSGPLETQYF.

This clonotype has only one observation. A much larger clone differs by one base, so this may be a read error. CDR3 sequence reads: CASATDFNRPQHF. The CDR3 coding sequence is TGTGCCAGCGCGACAGATTTCAATCGGCCCCAGCATTTT. This rearrangement joins TRBV18 to TRBJ1-5; TRBD1 might be the D (5 bases). Per germline, CDR1 KGHSH and CDR2 LQKENI. This CDR3 spans 13 amino acids.

This clonotype was detected only a few times. This rearrangement joins TRBV15 to TRBJ2-5, with 9 bases lining up with TRBD1. Trimming removed 0 bases from V and 3 bases from J; junction bases left unmatched: 5. The CDR3 has 16 residues. Germline CDR1 reads LNHNV; CDR2 reads YYDKDF (reference sequence). The CDR3 sequence: CATSRDPRDREETQYF. The CDR3 DNA follows: TGTGCCACCAGCAGAGATCCCCGGGACAGGGAAGAGACCCAGTACTTC. The variable domain in full, completed from reference TRBV15 and TRBJ2-5, reads DAMVIQNPRYQVTQFGKPVTLSCSQTLNHNVMYWYQQKSSQAPKLLFHYYDKDFNNEADTPDNFQSRRPNTSFCFLDIRSPGLGDTAMYLCATSRDPRDREETQYFGPGTRLLVL.

V is TRBV29-1 and J is TRBJ2-7; D perhaps matches TRBD2 (5 bases). CDR1 and CDR2 from the germline V gene are SQVTM and ANQGSEA. This CDR3 comprises 18 residues. Trimming pared 2 bases from V and 2 bases from J, leaving 25 bases between. The CDR3 loop reads CSVESRGWRSVCPYEQYF. The CDR3 DNA reads TGCAGCGTTGAATCCCGCGGGTGGCGAAGCGTGTGCCCCTACGAGCAGTACTTC.

The rearrangement joins TRBV11-1 to TRBJ2-5; D gene unclear. The V gene lost 8 bases and the J gene lost 5 bases, with 18 bases spanning the gap. The CDR3 runs to 14 residues. CDR1 is SGHAT and CDR2 is FQDESV in the germline V gene (reference sequence). This CDR3 is CASGTDYTGETQYF. CDR3 nucleotides: TGTGCCAGCGGCACAGATTACACCGGGGAGACCCAGTACTTC.

In its sample, this clonotype was seen many times. The rearrangement joins TRBV27 to TRBJ2-5, with D uncertain. Looked up from germline, CDR1 is MNHEY and CDR2 is SMNVEV (reference sequence). Trimming removed 3 bases at V and 4 bases at J, with 9 bases between. The CDR3 length is 13 residues. CDR3 DNA sequence: TGTGCCAGCAGTTTGGGTTACCGAGAGACCCAGTACTTC. This encodes CASSLGYRETQYF.

A single count supports this clonotype. The chain employs TRBV20-1 and TRBJ1-2, with unresolved D. From germline, CDR1 is DFQATT and CDR2 SNEGSKA (reference sequence). Trimming took 1 base from V and 12 from J, leaving 9 bases between them. This CDR3 region has 10 residues. CDR3 amino acids: CSARGTSDTF. Written as DNA, the CDR3 is TGCAGTGCTAGAGGGACTAGCGACACCTTC.

As to this clonotype: An end of the junction differs from the germline gene, which may be a read error. V gene TRBV3-1 combines with J gene TRBJ2-5, with TRBD2 matching over 10 bases. This CDR3 spans 16 amino acids. CDR1 and CDR2 from the germline V gene are LGHDT and YNNKEL (reference sequence). The CDR3 DNA reads as TGTGCCAGCAGCCCCGAGAATAGCGGGGGGTGGGGGACCCGGTACTTC. Protein: CASSPENSGGWGTRYF.

This clonotype was seen a single time. Germline is not matched at one junction end, which may reflect a read error. J is TRBJ2-1 and V is TRBV20-1; 8 bases are shared with TRBD2. Germline V gene sequence: CDR1 DFQATT, CDR2 SNEGSKA (reference sequence). The CDR3 totals 13 residues. The CDR3 coding sequence is TGCAGTGCTAAAGACAGGCGGGGGGATGAACAGTTCTTC. Translating gives CSAKDRRGDEQFF.

V gene TRBV7-3 combines with J gene TRBJ2-2; D might be TRBD2 (5 bases). The CDR3 has 14 amino acids. V was cut by 5 bases and J by 8 bases, with 15 bases left in between. The germline V gene has CDR1 SGHTA and CDR2 FQGTGA. The CDR3 DNA reads as TGTGCCAGCAGCCCTGCGGAGGTAGCGGGGGAGCTGTTTTTT. Translating gives CASSPAEVAGELFF.

The rearrangement uses TRBV7-9 and TRBJ2-7; perhaps TRBD2 as D (6 bases). The CDR3 sequence is 16 residues long. Per germline, CDR1 SEHNR and CDR2 FQNEAQ (reference sequence). With 5 bases removed from V and 0 bases from J, the gap between germline ends came to 17 bases. CDR3 in amino acids: CASSPVWSSGSYEQYF. The CDR3 bases are TGTGCCAGCAGCCCGGTGTGGAGTAGCGGCTCCTACGAGCAGTACTTC.

This clonotype was recorded many times. The chain carries TRBV11-2 and TRBJ2-5, with a tentative D call TRBD2 (5 bases). Germline V lookup: CDR1 SGHAT, CDR2 FQNNGV. The CDR3 is made up of 15 amino acids. V gave up 0 bases and J gave up 5 bases, with 13 bases separating them. CDR3 loop: CASSLEFQRMETQYF. Written as DNA, the CDR3 is TGTGCCAGCAGCTTAGAGTTCCAGCGGATGGAGACCCAGTACTTC.

This clonotype was counted ten times or more. V usage is TRBV7-8 and J usage is TRBJ2-1; TRBD2 matches 11 bases. The CDR3 is 16 amino acids. CDR1 SGHVS and CDR2 FQNEAQ come from the germline V gene. The J segment lost 6 bases and the V segment lost 5 bases, leaving 9 bases of the junction unmatched. The CDR3 sequence: CASSPPLAGVLNEQFF. Here the CDR3 DNA reads TGTGCCAGCAGCCCGCCACTAGCGGGAGTTCTCAATGAGCAGTTCTTC.

The chain couples TRBV19 to TRBJ2-3; D perhaps matches TRBD2 (6 bases). Trimming cost V 3 bases and J 4 bases, with 20 bases left between them. Germline V gene data show CDR1 as LNHDA and CDR2 as SQIVND (reference sequence). The CDR3 is 17 residues long. The DNA for the CDR3 is TGTGCCAGTAGTATCCGGGCATGGGGGGAAGTACCAGATACGCAGTATTTT. This sequence encodes CASSIRAWGEVPDTQYF.

The table lists this clonotype with a count of one. The chain has TRBV6-4 and TRBJ1-2; no reliable D call. CDR1 and CDR2 (germline): MRHNA, SNTAGT. This CDR3 contains 13 residues. Trimming cost V 0 bases and J 4 bases, with 6 bases left between them. The CDR3 nucleotides read TGTGCCAGCAGTGACTCGGATGGCTATGGCTACACCTTC. Translating gives CASSDSDGYGYTF.

The rearrangement links TRBV7-4 to TRBJ1-1; 7 positions match TRBD1. The junction had 9 bases not matched to a gene; V was cut back by 0 bases and J by 8 bases. Germline assignment: CDR1 SGHVT and CDR2 SQSDAQ. CDR3 size: 15 residues. CDR3 sequence: CASSLATGARKEAFF. CDR3 DNA sequence: TGTGCCAGCAGCTTAGCCACAGGGGCTAGGAAGGAAGCTTTCTTT.

The J gene is TRBJ1-4, the V gene TRBV28, with D possibly being TRBD1 (5 bases). CDR3 size: 15 residues. CDR1 is MDHEN, CDR2 SYDVKM, per germline. The V gene lost 6 bases and the J gene lost 6 bases, with 17 bases spanning the gap. CDR3 residues: CASSLPTGFHEKLFF. CDR3 nucleotide sequence: TGTGCCAGCAGCCTTCCAACAGGTTTCCATGAAAAACTGTTTTTT.

In this sample, this clonotype turned up many times. The rearrangement links TRBV19 to TRBJ2-1; 8 bases map to TRBD2. CDR3 size: 14 residues. J lost 0 bases, V lost 8 bases, and 3 bases had no gene match. The germline V gene has CDR1 LNHDA and CDR2 SQIVND (reference sequence). CDR3: CASRLASSYNEQFF. The CDR3 nucleotides are TGTGCCAGTCGACTAGCGAGCTCCTACAATGAGCAGTTCTTC.